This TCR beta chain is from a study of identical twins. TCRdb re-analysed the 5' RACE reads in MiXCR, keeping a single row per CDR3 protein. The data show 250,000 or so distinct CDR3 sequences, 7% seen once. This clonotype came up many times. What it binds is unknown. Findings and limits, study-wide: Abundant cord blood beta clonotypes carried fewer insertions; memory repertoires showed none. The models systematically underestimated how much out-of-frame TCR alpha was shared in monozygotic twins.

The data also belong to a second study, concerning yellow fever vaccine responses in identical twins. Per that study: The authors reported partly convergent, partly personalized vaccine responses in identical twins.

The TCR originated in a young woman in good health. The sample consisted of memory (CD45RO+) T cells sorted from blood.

CDR3 region: CASSPVGTTNTGELFF. The CDR3 nucleotides are TGCGCCAGCAGCCCGGTAGGGACTACAAACACCGGGGAGCTGTTTTTT. The V call is TRBV5-1, the J call TRBJ2-2; 7 bases map to TRBD2. The ends lost 4 bases at V and 2 bases at J; junction bases unmatched: 8. The CDR3 runs to 16 residues. CDR1 SGHRS and CDR2 YFSETQ come from the germline V gene.